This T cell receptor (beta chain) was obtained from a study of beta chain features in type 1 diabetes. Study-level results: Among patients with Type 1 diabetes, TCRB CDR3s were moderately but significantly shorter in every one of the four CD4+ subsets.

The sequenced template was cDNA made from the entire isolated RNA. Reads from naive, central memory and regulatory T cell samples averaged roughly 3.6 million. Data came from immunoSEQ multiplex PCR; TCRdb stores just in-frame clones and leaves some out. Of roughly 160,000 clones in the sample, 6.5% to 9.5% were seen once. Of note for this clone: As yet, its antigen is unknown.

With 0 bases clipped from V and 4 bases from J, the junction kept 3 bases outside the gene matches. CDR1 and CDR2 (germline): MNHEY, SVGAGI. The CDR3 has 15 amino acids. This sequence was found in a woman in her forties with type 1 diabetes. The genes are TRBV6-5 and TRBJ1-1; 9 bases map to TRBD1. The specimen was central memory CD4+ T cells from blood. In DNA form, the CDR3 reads TGTGCCAGCAGTTACTCGGGACAGGGAGGCACTGAAGCTTTCTTT. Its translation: CASSYSGQGGTEAFF.